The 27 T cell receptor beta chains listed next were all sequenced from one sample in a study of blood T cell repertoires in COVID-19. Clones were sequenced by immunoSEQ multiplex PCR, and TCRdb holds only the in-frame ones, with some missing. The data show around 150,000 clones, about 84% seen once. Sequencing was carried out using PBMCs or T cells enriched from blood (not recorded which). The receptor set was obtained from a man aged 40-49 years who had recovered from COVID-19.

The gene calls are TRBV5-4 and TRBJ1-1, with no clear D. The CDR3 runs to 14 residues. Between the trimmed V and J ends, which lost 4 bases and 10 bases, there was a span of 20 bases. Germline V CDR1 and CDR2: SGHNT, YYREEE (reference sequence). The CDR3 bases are TGTGCCAGCAGCATGCCTGAACGGACCCGGGGAGCTTTCTTT. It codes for CASSMPERTRGAFF.

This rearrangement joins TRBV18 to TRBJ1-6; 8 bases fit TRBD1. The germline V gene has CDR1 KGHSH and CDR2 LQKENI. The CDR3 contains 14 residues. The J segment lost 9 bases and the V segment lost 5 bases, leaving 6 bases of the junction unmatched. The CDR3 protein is CASSMQGAGSPLHF. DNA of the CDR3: TGTGCCAGCTCAATGCAGGGGGCCGGTTCACCCCTCCACTTT.

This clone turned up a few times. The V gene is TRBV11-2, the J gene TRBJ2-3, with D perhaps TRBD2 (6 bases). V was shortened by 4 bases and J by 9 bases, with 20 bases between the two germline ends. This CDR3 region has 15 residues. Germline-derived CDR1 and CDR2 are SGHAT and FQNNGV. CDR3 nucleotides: TGTGCCAGCAGCTCCGCCATTCCCGGGAGAACAACGCAGTATTTT. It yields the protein CASSSAIPGRTTQYF.

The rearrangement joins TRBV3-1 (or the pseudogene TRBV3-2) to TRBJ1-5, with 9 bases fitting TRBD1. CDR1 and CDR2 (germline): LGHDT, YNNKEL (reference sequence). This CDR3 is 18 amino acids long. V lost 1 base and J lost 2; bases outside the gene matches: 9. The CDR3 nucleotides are TGTGCCAGCAGCCAAGCGGGACAGGGCTCAAGAGGCAATCAGCCCCAGCATTTT. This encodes CASSQAGQGSRGNQPQHF.

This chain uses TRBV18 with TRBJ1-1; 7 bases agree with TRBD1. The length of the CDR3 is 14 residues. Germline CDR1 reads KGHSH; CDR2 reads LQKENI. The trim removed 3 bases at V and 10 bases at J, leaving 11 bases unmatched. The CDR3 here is CASSPVGQDHVAFF. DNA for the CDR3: TGTGCCAGCTCACCCGTTGGACAGGACCATGTAGCTTTCTTT. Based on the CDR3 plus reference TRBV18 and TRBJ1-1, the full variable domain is NAGVMQNPRHLVRRRGQEARLRCSPMKGHSHVYWYRQLPEEGLKFMVYLQKENIIDESGMPKERFSAEFPKEGPSILRIQQVVRGDSAAYFCASSPVGQDHVAFFGQGTRLTVV.

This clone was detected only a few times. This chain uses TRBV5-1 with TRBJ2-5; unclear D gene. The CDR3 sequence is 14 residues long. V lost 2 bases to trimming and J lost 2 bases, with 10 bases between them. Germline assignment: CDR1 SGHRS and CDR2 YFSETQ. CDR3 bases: TGCGCCAGCAGCTTTGTCTCAGGACAAGAGACCCAGTACTTC. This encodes CASSFVSGQETQYF. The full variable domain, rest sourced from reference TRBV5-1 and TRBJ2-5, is KAGVTQTPRYLIKTRGQQVTLSCSPISGHRSVSWYQQTPGQGLQFLFEYFSETQRNKGNFPGRFSGRQFSNSRSEMNVSTLELGDSALYLCASSFVSGQETQYFGPGTRLLVL.

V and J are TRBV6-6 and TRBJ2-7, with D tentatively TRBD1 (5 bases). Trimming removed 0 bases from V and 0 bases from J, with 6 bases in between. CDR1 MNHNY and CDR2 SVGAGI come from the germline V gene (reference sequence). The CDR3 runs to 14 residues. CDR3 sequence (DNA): TGTGCCAGCAGTTACTCGCAGGGCTCCTACGAGCAGTACTTC. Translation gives CASSYSQGSYEQYF.

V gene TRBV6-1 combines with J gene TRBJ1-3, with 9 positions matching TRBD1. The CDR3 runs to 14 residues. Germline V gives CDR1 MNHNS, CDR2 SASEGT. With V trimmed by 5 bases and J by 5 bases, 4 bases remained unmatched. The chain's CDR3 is CASSNGQGRNTIYF. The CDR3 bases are TGTGCCAGCAGTAACGGACAGGGGAGAAACACCATATATTTT.

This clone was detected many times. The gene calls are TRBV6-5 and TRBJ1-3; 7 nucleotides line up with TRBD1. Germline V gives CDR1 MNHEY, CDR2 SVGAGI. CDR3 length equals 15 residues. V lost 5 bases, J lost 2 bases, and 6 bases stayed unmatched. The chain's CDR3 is CASSIYRGAGNTIYF. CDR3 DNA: TGTGCCAGCAGTATCTACAGGGGCGCTGGAAACACCATATATTTT.

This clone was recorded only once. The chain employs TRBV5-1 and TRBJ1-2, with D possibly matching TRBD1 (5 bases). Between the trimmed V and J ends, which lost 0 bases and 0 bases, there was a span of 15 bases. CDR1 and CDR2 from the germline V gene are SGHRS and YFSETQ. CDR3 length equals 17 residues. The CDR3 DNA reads TGCGCCAGCAGCTTGGAGGGGATCAGTACAGCTAACTATGGCTACACCTTC. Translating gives CASSLEGISTANYGYTF.

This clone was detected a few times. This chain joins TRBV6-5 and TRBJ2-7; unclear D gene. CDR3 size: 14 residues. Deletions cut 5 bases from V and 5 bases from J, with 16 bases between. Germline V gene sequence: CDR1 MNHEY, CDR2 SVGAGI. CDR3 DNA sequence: TGTGCCAGCAGTATCGACAATGCCAGAGACGAGCAGTACGTC. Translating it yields CASSIDNARDEQYV.

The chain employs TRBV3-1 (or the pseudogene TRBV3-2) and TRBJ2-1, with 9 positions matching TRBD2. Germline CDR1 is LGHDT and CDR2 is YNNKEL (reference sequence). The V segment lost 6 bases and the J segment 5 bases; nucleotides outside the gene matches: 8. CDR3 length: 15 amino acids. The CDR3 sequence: CASSRPQRGDNEQFF. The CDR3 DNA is TGTGCCAGCAGTCGACCTCAGCGGGGGGACAATGAGCAGTTCTTC.

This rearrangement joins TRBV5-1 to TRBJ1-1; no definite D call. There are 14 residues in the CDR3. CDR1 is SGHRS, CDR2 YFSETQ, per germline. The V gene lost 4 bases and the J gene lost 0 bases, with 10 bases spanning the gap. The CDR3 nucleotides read TGCGCCAGCAGCCCCGCGGGCTTGAACACTGAAGCTTTCTTT. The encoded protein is CASSPAGLNTEAFF.

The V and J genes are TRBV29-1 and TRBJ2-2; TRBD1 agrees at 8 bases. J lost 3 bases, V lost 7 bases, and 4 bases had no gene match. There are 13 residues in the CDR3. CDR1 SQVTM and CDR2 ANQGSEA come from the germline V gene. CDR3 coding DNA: TGCAGCGCCTACAGGGGGGACACCGGGGAGCTGTTTTTT. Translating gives CSAYRGDTGELFF.

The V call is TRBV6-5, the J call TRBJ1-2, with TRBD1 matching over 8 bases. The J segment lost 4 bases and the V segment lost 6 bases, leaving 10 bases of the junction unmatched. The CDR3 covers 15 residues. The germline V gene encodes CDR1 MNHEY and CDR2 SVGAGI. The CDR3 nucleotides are TGTGCCAGCAGCGGATACCAGGGGGCGGTCTATGGCTACACCTTC. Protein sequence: CASSGYQGAVYGYTF.

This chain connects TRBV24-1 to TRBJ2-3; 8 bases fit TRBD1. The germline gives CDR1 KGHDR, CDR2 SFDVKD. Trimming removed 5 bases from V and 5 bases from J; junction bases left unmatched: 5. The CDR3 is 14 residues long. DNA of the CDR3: TGTGCCACCAGTGGGACAGGGAACAGAGATACGCAGTATTTT. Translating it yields CATSGTGNRDTQYF.

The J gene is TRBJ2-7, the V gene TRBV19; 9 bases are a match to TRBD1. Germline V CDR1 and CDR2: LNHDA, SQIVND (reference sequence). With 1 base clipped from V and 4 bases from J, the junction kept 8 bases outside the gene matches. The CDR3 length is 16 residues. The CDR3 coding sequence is TGTGCCAGTAGTATAGGTGTAGGACAGGGGCTTTACGAGCAGTACTTC. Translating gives CASSIGVGQGLYEQYF. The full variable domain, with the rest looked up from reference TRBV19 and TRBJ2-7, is DGGITQSPKYLFRKEGQNVTLSCEQNLNHDAMYWYRQDPGQGLRLIYYSQIVNDFQKGDIAEGYSVSREKKESFPLTVTSAQKNPTAFYLCASSIGVGQGLYEQYFGPGTRLTVT.

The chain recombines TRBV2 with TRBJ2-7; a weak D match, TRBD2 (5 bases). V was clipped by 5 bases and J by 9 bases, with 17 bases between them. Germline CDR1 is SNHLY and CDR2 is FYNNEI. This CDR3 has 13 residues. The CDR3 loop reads CASSPGIPSGQYF. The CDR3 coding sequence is TGTGCCAGCAGTCCGGGAATTCCCTCGGGGCAGTACTTC.

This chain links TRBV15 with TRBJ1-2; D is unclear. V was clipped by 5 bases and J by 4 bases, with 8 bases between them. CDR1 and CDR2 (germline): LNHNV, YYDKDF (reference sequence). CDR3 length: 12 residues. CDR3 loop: CATSDSAYGYTF. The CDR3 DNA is TGTGCCACCAGCGACTCGGCCTATGGCTACACCTTC. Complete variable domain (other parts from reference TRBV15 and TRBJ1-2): DAMVIQNPRYQVTQFGKPVTLSCSQTLNHNVMYWYQQKSSQAPKLLFHYYDKDFNNEADTPDNFQSRRPNTSFCFLDIRSPGLGDTAMYLCATSDSAYGYTFGSGTRLTVV.

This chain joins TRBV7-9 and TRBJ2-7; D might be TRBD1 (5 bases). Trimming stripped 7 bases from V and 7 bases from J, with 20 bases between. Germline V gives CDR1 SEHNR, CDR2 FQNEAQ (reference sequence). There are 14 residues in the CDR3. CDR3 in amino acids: CASTGPGWSPEQYV. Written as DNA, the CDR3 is TGTGCCAGCACCGGTCCAGGGTGGAGCCCTGAGCAGTACGTC.

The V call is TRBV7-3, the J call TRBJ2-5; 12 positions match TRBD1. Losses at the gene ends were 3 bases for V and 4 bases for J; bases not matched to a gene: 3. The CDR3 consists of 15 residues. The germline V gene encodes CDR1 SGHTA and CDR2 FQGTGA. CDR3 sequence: CASSLGQGAAETQYF. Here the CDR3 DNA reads TGTGCCAGCAGCTTGGGACAGGGGGCGGCAGAGACCCAGTACTTC.

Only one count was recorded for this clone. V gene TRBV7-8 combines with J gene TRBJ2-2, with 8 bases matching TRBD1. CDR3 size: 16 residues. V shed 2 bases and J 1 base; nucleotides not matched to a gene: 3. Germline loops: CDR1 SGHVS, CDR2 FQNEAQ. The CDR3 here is CASSLRTGLNTGELFF. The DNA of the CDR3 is TGTGCCAGCAGCTTAAGGACAGGGCTGAACACCGGGGAGCTGTTTTTT. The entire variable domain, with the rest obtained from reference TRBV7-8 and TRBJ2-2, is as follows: GAGVSQSPRYKVAKRGQDVALRCDPISGHVSLFWYQQALGQGPEFLTYFQNEAQLDKSGLPSDRFFAERPEGSVSTLKIQRTQQEDSAVYLCASSLRTGLNTGELFFGEGSRLTVL.

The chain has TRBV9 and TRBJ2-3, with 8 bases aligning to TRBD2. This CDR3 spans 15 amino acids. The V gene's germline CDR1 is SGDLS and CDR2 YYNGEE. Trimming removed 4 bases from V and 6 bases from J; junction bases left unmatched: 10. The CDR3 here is CASSFAGGPLDTQYF. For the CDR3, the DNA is TGTGCCAGCAGCTTTGCGGGGGGCCCCCTGGATACGCAGTATTTT.

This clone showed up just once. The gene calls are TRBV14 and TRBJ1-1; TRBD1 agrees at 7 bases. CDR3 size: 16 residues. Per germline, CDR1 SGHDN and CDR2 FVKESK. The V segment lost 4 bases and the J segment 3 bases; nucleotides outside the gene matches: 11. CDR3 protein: CASSPGSGGLHTEAFF. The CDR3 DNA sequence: TGTGCCAGCAGCCCCGGATCAGGGGGTCTGCACACTGAAGCTTTCTTT.

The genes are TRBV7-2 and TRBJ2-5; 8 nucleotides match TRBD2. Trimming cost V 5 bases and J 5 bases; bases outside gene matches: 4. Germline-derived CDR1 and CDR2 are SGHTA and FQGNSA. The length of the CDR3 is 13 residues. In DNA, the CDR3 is TGTGCCAGCAGCCGGGGGGGCTGGGAGACCCAGTACTTC. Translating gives CASSRGGWETQYF.

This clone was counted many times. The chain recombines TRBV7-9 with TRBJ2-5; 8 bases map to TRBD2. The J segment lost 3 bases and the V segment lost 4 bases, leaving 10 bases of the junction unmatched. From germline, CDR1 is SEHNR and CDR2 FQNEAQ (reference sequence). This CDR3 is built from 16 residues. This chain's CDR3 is CASSSYSGGREETQYF. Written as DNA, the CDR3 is TGTGCCAGCAGCTCATACAGCGGGGGTCGGGAAGAGACCCAGTACTTC. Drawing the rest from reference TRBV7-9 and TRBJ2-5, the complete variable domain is DTGVSQNPRHKITKRGQNVTFRCDPISEHNRLYWYRQTLGQGPEFLTYFQNEAQLEKSRLLSDRFSAERPKGSFSTLEIQRTEQGDSAMYLCASSSYSGGREETQYFGPGTRLLVL.

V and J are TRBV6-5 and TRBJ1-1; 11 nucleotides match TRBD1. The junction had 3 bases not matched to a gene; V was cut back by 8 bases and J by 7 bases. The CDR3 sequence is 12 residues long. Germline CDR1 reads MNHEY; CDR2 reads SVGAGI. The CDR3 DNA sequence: TGTGCCAGCCGGACAGGGGGCTTTGAAGCTTTCTTT. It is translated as CASRTGGFEAFF.